This T cell receptor beta chain was observed in a study of cytomegalovirus exposure and HLA in healthy donors. Measured with immunoSEQ multiplex PCR; TCRdb has only the in-frame clones, and not every one. Altogether fewer than 200,000 clones are present, 86% being singletons, with the ten largest covering approximately 2.4%. Losses at the gene ends were 0 bases for V and 1 base for J; bases not matched to a gene: 2. The germline CDR1 and CDR2 sequences are SGHNT and YYREEE (reference sequence). This CDR3 spans 15 amino acids. Comment on this clone: Its antigen remains unknown.

Study-wide findings and caveats: Rare TCR sequences dominated, though some public TCRs recurred in many donors.

The receptor comes from a man between 18 and 29 years old in good health and CMV-seropositive. The chain joins TRBV5-4 to TRBJ2-7, with 9 bases fitting TRBD1. The sample comprised PBMCs. The CDR3 bases are TGTGCCAGCAGCTTGGCAGGGACAGGGTCCTACGAGCAGTACTTC. Protein: CASSLAGTGSYEQYF.